These T cell receptor beta chains were read from a single sample in a study of blood T cell repertoires in COVID-19. The repertoire was sequenced with immunoSEQ multiplex PCR; TCRdb's copy has only in-frame clones and lacks some. The sample holds a few hundred thousand clones, 80% to 90% seen once. The specimen was peripheral blood. The receptors were gathered from a man aged 60 to 69 who had recovered from COVID-19. The CDR3 runs from the conserved cysteine through the conserved F or W. The D gene is left open where the match is weak. The listing skips clone size in some rows; elsewhere it reads once, few, many or a size class.

clone_size j_call v_call d_call cdr3_nt cdr3_aa
NA TRBJ2-7 TRBV19 NA TGTGCCAGTAGTACCGGGACATACGAGCAGTACTTC CASSTGTYEQYF
NA TRBJ2-1 TRBV7-7 TRBD1 TGTGCCAGCAGCCCCGACAGGGGTTCCTACAATGAGCAGTTCTTC CASSPDRGSYNEQFF
NA TRBJ2-5 TRBV5-1 TRBD1 TGCGCCAGCAGCTGGGGGACGACAGGGAAGGAGACCCAGTACTTC CASSWGTTGKETQYF
NA TRBJ2-7 TRBV6-6 NA TGTGCCAGCAGTTACGCCAGGGGATCCTACGAGCAGTACTTC CASSYARGSYEQYF
once TRBJ2-1 TRBV9 TRBD2 TGTGCCAGCAGCGTAACGGGGGGGCGTAACAATGAGCAGTTCTTC CASSVTGGRNNEQFF
once TRBJ2-2 TRBV18 NA TGTGCCAGCGCTATCGCTACGGTCACCGGGGAGCTGTTTTTT CASAIATVTGELFF
NA TRBJ2-3 TRBV5-1 TRBD1 TGCGCCAGCAGCTTGGACCCGACAGGGGCCAGCACAGATACGCAGTATTTT CASSLDPTGASTDTQYF
NA TRBJ2-3 TRBV25-1 NA TGTGCCAGCAGGACATTCACAGATACGCAGTATTTT CASRTFTDTQYF
many TRBJ2-7 TRBV10-2 TRBD1 TGCGCCAGCAGTTGGGACAGCCTCCGCGAGCAGTACTTC CASSWDSLREQYF
NA TRBJ2-5 TRBV7-2 NA TGTGCCAGCAGCCTTAACCCAGGGCTCGCAGAGACCCAGTACTTC CASSLNPGLAETQYF
NA TRBJ1-5 TRBV6-5 NA TGTGCCAGCAGGGAGGGCATTAGCAATCAGCCCCAGCATTTT CASREGISNQPQHF
NA TRBJ2-3 TRBV6-5 TRBD1 TGTGCCAGCATTGGGACAGGGGGCGGCACAGATACGCAGTATTTT CASIGTGGGTDTQYF
NA TRBJ2-5 TRBV19 NA TGTGCCAGTAAGGCAGGCACCGAAGAGACCCAGTACTTC CASKAGTEETQYF
NA TRBJ1-1 TRBV15 NA TGTGCCACCAGCAGAGATCGTTCCCCGAACACTGAAGCTTTCTTT CATSRDRSPNTEAFF
NA TRBJ2-3 TRBV11-2 NA TGTGCCAGCAGCCCGGAATTGATCACAGGGAGGGGAACAGATACGCAGTATTTT CASSPELITGRGTDTQYF
NA TRBJ2-1 TRBV9 NA TGTGCCAGCAGCGCGGTCGGACAGTTCCTGAATGAGCAGTTCTTC CASSAVGQFLNEQFF
NA TRBJ1-3 TRBV27 NA TGTGCCAGCAGTTTAGGGCCGAGCGGAAACACCATATATTTT CASSLGPSGNTIYF
NA TRBJ1-1 TRBV5-1 TRBD1 TGCGCCAGCAGCGAGGGGACAGGGGTAGGTAGCACTGAAGCTTTCTTT CASSEGTGVGSTEAFF
NA TRBJ2-7 TRBV9 TRBD1 TGTGCCAGCAGCGTAGTGACAGGGGTAGGGGCCGAGCAGTACTTC CASSVVTGVGAEQYF
NA TRBJ2-1 TRBV18 TRBD2 TGTGCCAGCTCACCACCGGGGCGGGAGGGCCTGTTTCTGTTCTTC CASSPPGREGLFLFF
NA TRBJ2-7 TRBV5-4 TRBD2 TGTGCCAGCAGCTTAGCGGGGGGCCTCAACGAGCAGTACTTC CASSLAGGLNEQYF
NA TRBJ2-1 TRBV5-1 NA TGCGCCAGCAGCTTGGTCGACAATGAGCAGTTCTTC CASSLVDNEQFF
NA TRBJ1-5 TRBV6-6 NA TGTGCCAGCACTACCGCGGGGGGGGCTAATCAGCCCCAGCATTTT CASTTAGGANQPQHF
NA TRBJ2-2 TRBV3-1/TRBV3-2 NA TGTGCCAGCAGCCAAGATGGGCTAGCGACCGGGGAGCTGTTTTTT CASSQDGLATGELFF
once TRBJ1-5 TRBV19 NA TGTGCCAGTAGTAAGAGGGGGAGACAGCCCCAGCATTTT CASSKRGRQPQHF
NA TRBJ2-4 TRBV7-3 TRBD1 TGTGCCAGCAGCCGAGCAGGGGGCAAAAACATTCAGTACTTC CASSRAGGKNIQYF
few TRBJ1-1 TRBV7-2 NA TGTGCCAGCAGCCCTGGGGGCTCCATGGGGACTGAAGCTTTCTTT CASSPGGSMGTEAFF
NA TRBJ2-5 TRBV11-2 NA TGTGCCAGCAGCTTAGAACTAGGAGAATGGGAGACCCAGTACTTC CASSLELGEWETQYF